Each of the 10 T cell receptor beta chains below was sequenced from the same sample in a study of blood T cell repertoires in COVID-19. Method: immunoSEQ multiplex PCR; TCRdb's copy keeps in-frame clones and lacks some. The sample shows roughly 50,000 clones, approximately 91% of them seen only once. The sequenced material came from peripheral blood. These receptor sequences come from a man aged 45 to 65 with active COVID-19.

CDR3 amino acids: CASSQRNGGPDEQFF. Written as DNA, the CDR3 is TGTGCCAGCAGCCAAAGAAACGGGGGGCCCGATGAGCAGTTCTTC. The chain couples TRBV4-2 to TRBJ2-1, with D perhaps TRBD2 (7 bases). The CDR3 sequence is 15 residues long. V lost 2 bases to trimming and J lost 8 bases, with 16 bases between them. CDR1 is LGHNA, CDR2 YNFKEQ, per germline.

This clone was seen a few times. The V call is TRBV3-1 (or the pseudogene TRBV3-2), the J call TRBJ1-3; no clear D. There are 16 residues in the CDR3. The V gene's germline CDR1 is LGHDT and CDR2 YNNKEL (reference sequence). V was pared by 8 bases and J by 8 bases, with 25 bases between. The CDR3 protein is CASGNREAGVKDTIYF. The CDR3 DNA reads TGTGCCAGCGGAAACCGGGAGGCGGGTGTTAAAGACACCATATATTTT.

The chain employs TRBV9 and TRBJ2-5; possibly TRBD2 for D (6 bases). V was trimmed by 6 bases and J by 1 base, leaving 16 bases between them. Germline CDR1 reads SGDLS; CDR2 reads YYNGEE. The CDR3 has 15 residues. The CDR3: CASTWGVRSQETQYF. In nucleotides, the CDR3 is TGTGCCAGCACCTGGGGGGTCCGGAGCCAAGAGACCCAGTACTTC.

The CDR3 DNA reads TGTGCCAGCAGCTTAGACATGAACACTGAAGCTTTCTTT. Residues: CASSLDMNTEAFF. This chain connects TRBV7-9 to TRBJ1-1; D is undetermined. From germline, CDR1 is SEHNR and CDR2 FQNEAQ (reference sequence). V shed 1 base and J shed 0 bases, with 3 bases lying between them. The CDR3 consists of 13 residues.

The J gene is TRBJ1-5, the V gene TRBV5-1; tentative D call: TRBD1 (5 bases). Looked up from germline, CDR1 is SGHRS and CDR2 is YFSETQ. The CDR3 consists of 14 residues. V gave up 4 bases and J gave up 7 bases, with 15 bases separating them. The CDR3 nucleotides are TGCGCCAGCAGCCAAGGTCAGGGAGGGCAGCCCCAGCATTTT. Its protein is CASSQGQGGQPQHF.

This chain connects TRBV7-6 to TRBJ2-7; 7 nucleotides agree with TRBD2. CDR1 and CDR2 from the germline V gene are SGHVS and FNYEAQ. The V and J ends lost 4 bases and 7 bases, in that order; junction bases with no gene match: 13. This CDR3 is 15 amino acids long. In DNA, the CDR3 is TGTGCCAGCAGCTCGCTAGGGAGGGATGTGGGAGAGCAGTACTTC. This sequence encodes CASSSLGRDVGEQYF.

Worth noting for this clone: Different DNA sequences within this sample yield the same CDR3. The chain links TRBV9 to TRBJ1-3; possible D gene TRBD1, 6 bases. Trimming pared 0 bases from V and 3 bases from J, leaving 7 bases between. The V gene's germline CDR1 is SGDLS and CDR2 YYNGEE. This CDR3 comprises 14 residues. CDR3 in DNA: TGTGCCAGCAGCGTAGGCAGGGGTGGAAACACCATATATTTT. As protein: CASSVGRGGNTIYF.

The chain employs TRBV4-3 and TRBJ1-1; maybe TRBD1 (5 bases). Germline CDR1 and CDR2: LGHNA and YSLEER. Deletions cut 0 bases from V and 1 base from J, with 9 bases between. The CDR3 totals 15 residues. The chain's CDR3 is CASSQESGPNTEAFF. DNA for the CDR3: TGCGCCAGCAGCCAAGAATCAGGGCCGAACACTGAAGCTTTCTTT.

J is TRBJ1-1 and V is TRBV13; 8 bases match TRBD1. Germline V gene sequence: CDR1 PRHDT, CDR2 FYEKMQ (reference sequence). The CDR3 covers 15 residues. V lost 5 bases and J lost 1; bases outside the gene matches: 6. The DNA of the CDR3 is TGTGCCAGCAGCCGAAAGACAGGGGAGAACACTGAAGCTTTCTTT. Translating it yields CASSRKTGENTEAFF.

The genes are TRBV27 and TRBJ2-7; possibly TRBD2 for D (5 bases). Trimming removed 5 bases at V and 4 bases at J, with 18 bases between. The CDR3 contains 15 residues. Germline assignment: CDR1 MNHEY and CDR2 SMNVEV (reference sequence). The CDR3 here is CASSAPGKADYEQYF. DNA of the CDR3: TGTGCCAGCAGTGCGCCGGGAAAAGCAGATTACGAGCAGTACTTC.